These 11 T cell receptor beta chains were all obtained from the same sample, sequenced in a study of blood T cell repertoires in COVID-19. The table came from immunoSEQ multiplex PCR; TCRdb's copy has only in-frame clones and leaves some out. Of 90,000 or so clones in the sample, about nine tenths were seen once. The sample was peripheral blood. The receptors shown here come from a man aged 55 to 70 with COVID-19, enrolled during active disease.

Here the CDR3 DNA reads TGTGCCAGCAGTTTAGGGAGAGGAGTAGAGCAGTACTTC. Its translation is CASSLGRGVEQYF. The rearrangement joins TRBV12-3 or TRBV12-4 to TRBJ2-7; D gene ambiguous. The CDR3 is 13 amino acids. V was clipped by 1 base and J by 7 bases, with 11 bases between them.

V gene TRBV29-1 combines with J gene TRBJ1-5; possibly TRBD1 for D (5 bases). Germline V gene lookup returns CDR1 SQVTM and CDR2 ANQGSEA. V dropped 7 bases and J dropped 1 base, with 14 bases sitting between them. CDR3 length equals 14 residues. DNA for the CDR3: TGCAGCGAGAAGGTAGGGGTCAGCAATCAGCCCCAGCATTTT. It translates to CSEKVGVSNQPQHF.

This clone came up once. V usage is TRBV7-2 and J usage is TRBJ2-5; TRBD1 aligns across 7 bases. Trimming at V came to 0 bases and at J to 3 bases, leaving 4 bases not matched to a gene. The CDR3 is made up of 15 amino acids. CDR1 is SGHTA and CDR2 is FQGNSA in the germline V gene. The CDR3, as DNA: TGTGCCAGCAGCTTAGCGGGGACAGTGGAAGAGACCCAGTACTTC. Translated: CASSLAGTVEETQYF. The full variable domain, with the rest looked up from reference TRBV7-2 and TRBJ2-5, is GAGVSQSPSNKVTEKGKDVELRCDPISGHTALYWYRQSLGQGLEFLIYFQGNSAPDKSGLPSDRFSAERTGGSVSTLTIQRTQQEDSAVYLCASSLAGTVEETQYFGPGTRLLVL.

This chain connects TRBV27 to TRBJ1-3; TRBD1 is a possible D gene (5 bases). The germline V gene has CDR1 MNHEY and CDR2 SMNVEV (reference sequence). The CDR3 is 16 amino acids. Trimming took 7 bases from V and 0 from J, leaving 16 bases between them. The CDR3 region is CASTLMTDYSGNTIYF. CDR3 DNA sequence: TGTGCCAGCACCCTTATGACAGATTACTCTGGAAACACCATATATTTT.

The CDR3 DNA reads as TGTGCCAGCAGCCCACGGGGGGGAGAAAAACTGTTTTTT. Protein product: CASSPRGGEKLFF. The rearrangement joins TRBV7-9 to TRBJ1-4, with D maybe TRBD1 (5 bases). CDR1 and CDR2 from the germline V gene are SEHNR and FQNEAQ (reference sequence). The CDR3 has 13 amino acids. The V end lost 5 bases, the J end lost 8 bases, and 12 bases lay between the germline ends. Full variable domain (outside the CDR3, taken from reference TRBV7-9 and TRBJ1-4): DTGVSQNPRHKITKRGQNVTFRCDPISEHNRLYWYRQTLGQGPEFLTYFQNEAQLEKSRLLSDRFSAERPKGSFSTLEIQRTEQGDSAMYLCASSPRGGEKLFFGSGTQLSVL.

This clone was seen just once. The rearrangement links TRBV5-1 to TRBJ1-2, with TRBD1 identical over 8 bases. J lost 7 bases, V lost 4 bases, and 6 bases had no gene match. Looked up from germline, CDR1 is SGHRS and CDR2 is YFSETQ. The CDR3 runs 13 residues. The DNA for the CDR3 is TGCGCCAGCAGCCCGGACAGGGTGGTTGGCTACACCTTC. This gives the protein CASSPDRVVGYTF.

The CDR3 is CAWSVRGIENQPQHF. CDR3 DNA sequence: TGTGCCTGGAGTGTCCGGGGGATAGAAAATCAGCCCCAGCATTTT. The rearrangement uses TRBV30 and TRBJ1-5; a weak D match, TRBD1 (5 bases). The germline V gene has CDR1 GTSNPN and CDR2 SVGIG (reference sequence). CDR3 length equals 15 residues. With 0 bases removed from V and 4 bases from J, the gap between germline ends came to 13 bases. The full variable domain, completed using reference TRBV30 and TRBJ1-5, is SQTIHQWPATLVQPVGSPLSLECTVEGTSNPNLYWYRQAAGRGLQLLFYSVGIGQISSEVPQNLSASRPQDRQFILSSKKLLLSDSGFYLCAWSVRGIENQPQHFGDGTRLSIL.

The chain is built from TRBV6-2 or TRBV6-3 and TRBJ1-4, with D possibly TRBD1 on 6 matching bases. CDR1 and CDR2 (germline): MNHEY, SVGEGT. V dropped 5 bases and J dropped 0 bases, with 16 bases sitting between them. This CDR3 contains 17 residues. CDR3 coding DNA: TGTGCCAGCAGTCGCCCAGATTGGACAGCAACTAATGAAAAACTGTTTTTT. Translated, it gives CASSRPDWTATNEKLFF.

This chain connects TRBV19 to TRBJ1-1; D unresolved. The V and J ends lost 0 bases and 1 base respectively, with 6 bases between them. The CDR3 runs 14 residues. From germline, CDR1 is LNHDA and CDR2 SQIVND (reference sequence). CDR3 bases: TGTGCCAGTAGTATAGAGGAGGGGAACACTGAAGCTTTCTTT. It translates to CASSIEEGNTEAFF.

The chain carries TRBV30 and TRBJ1-6; 8 bases agree with TRBD1. CDR1 is GTSNPN, CDR2 SVGIG, per germline (reference sequence). The CDR3 totals 14 residues. V shed 3 bases, J shed 8 bases, and the junction held 6 bases outside the gene matches. The CDR3 DNA sequence: TGTGCCTGGAGGCAGGGGGCCTTCGATTCACCCCTCCACTTT. As protein: CAWRQGAFDSPLHF.

The count of this clone is one. V gene TRBV11-3 combines with J gene TRBJ2-2; 8 bases are a match to TRBD2. CDR3 length: 15 amino acids. Germline-derived CDR1 and CDR2 are SGHNT and YENEEA. J gave up 5 bases and V 5 bases, and 7 bases lay outside the gene matches. CDR3 amino acids: CASSTGLVGTGELFF. The CDR3 DNA sequence: TGTGCCAGCAGCACGGGACTAGTGGGAACCGGGGAGCTGTTTTTT. Filled out from reference TRBV11-3 and TRBJ2-2, the complete variable domain reads EAGVVQSPRYKIIEKKQPVAFWCNPISGHNTLYWYLQNLGQGPELLIRYENEEAVDDSQLPKDRFSAERLKGVDSTLKIQPAELGDSAVYLCASSTGLVGTGELFFGEGSRLTVL.